This T cell receptor (beta chain) comes out of a study of blood T cell repertoires in COVID-19. Looking at the study overall: Samples representing acute and convalescent COVID-19 were sourced from the United States, Italy and Spain.

This table comes from immunoSEQ multiplex PCR, and its TCRdb copy is limited to in-frame clones, with some not included. The table has about 210,000 clones, 92% seen once. Germline V gene sequence: CDR1 KGHDR, CDR2 SFDVKD. This CDR3 comprises 16 residues. Trimming at V came to 4 bases and at J to 0 bases, leaving 2 bases not matched to a gene. The rearrangement uses TRBV24-1 and TRBJ2-5; 12 nucleotides match TRBD2. The TCR comes from a man aged 30 to 39 with acute or convalescent COVID-19. The sequenced sample consisted of peripheral blood. The DNA of the CDR3 is TGTGCCACCAGTGACTGGACTAGCGGGAACCAAGAGACCCAGTACTTC. Translated: CATSDWTSGNQETQYF.